These 10 T cell receptor beta chains came from one sample sequenced in a study of blood T cell repertoires in COVID-19. Data came from immunoSEQ multiplex PCR; TCRdb stores just in-frame clones and leaves some out. The sample includes 200,000 or so clones, about 88% seen only once; the top ten take approximately 14%. Source material: peripheral blood. The source of these receptors is a man in his thirties or forties with active or convalescent COVID-19.

CDR3 sequence: CAWTYRGATNEKLFF. DNA of the CDR3: TGTGCCTGGACCTACCGGGGGGCAACTAATGAAAAACTGTTTTTT. The chain uses TRBV30 and TRBJ1-4; tentative D call: TRBD1 (5 bases). The CDR3 spans 15 residues. V dropped 4 bases and J dropped 0 bases, with 12 bases sitting between them. The V gene's germline CDR1 is GTSNPN and CDR2 SVGIG (reference sequence).

The chain joins TRBV4-1 to TRBJ2-3; 8 bases are shared with TRBD2. The V gene end was trimmed by 0 bases and the J gene end by 7 bases; junction bases not matched to a gene: 15. CDR3 size: 18 residues. In germline, CDR1 is MGHRA, CDR2 YSYEKL. The CDR3 sequence is CASSQEGGSGTRGNTQYF. CDR3 DNA sequence: TGCGCCAGCAGCCAAGAAGGAGGTAGCGGGACACGGGGGAATACGCAGTATTTT.

The chain uses TRBV12-3 or TRBV12-4 and TRBJ1-5; 7 bases line up with TRBD1. Trimming took 6 bases from V and 7 from J; bases not matched to a gene: 6. The CDR3 loop spans 13 amino acids. CDR3 protein: CASRSTGLQPQHF. The CDR3 DNA is TGTGCCAGCAGGTCGACAGGGCTCCAGCCCCAGCATTTT.

The J gene is TRBJ1-6, the V gene TRBV6-2 or TRBV6-3; TRBD1 matches at 7 bases. The ends lost 5 bases at V and 6 bases at J; junction bases unmatched: 4. The germline CDR1 and CDR2 sequences are MNHEY and SVGEGT. CDR3 length: 14 residues. CDR3 sequence reads: CASSLQGSNSPLHF. The CDR3 bases are TGTGCCAGCAGTCTACAGGGGAGTAATTCACCCCTCCACTTT.

The gene calls are TRBV25-1 and TRBJ1-1, with 7 bases matching TRBD1. The germline gives CDR1 MGHDK, CDR2 SYGVNS. The junction had 9 bases not matched to a gene; V was cut back by 5 bases and J by 0 bases. The CDR3 consists of 16 residues. For the CDR3, the DNA is TGTGCCAGCAGTCACACCGGGACAGATTTGAACACTGAAGCTTTCTTT. It translates to CASSHTGTDLNTEAFF.

The V gene is TRBV5-1, the J gene TRBJ1-1, with D unclear. The V end lost 0 bases, the J end lost 0 bases, and 9 bases lay between the germline ends. The CDR3 has 15 residues. The germline CDR1 and CDR2 sequences are SGHRS and YFSETQ. CDR3 protein: CASSLAERMNTEAFF. DNA of the CDR3: TGCGCCAGCAGCTTGGCCGAGAGGATGAACACTGAAGCTTTCTTT.

The chain combines TRBV5-1 with TRBJ1-2, with 8 bases fitting TRBD1. This CDR3 region has 14 residues. The germline V gene encodes CDR1 SGHRS and CDR2 YFSETQ. V dropped 3 bases and J dropped 10; count of bases not matched to a gene: 11. This CDR3 reads CASSYADRDTDYTF. The CDR3 nucleotides read TGCGCCAGCAGCTACGCGGACAGGGATACGGACTACACCTTC.

The rearrangement joins TRBV5-5 to TRBJ2-7; the match to TRBD2 covers 9 bases. The J segment lost 3 bases and the V segment lost 0 bases, leaving 10 bases of the junction unmatched. Germline CDR1 reads SGHKS; CDR2 reads YYEKEE (reference sequence). The CDR3 is 17 amino acids. The CDR3 loop is CASSLALTRGGHYEQYV. The DNA for the CDR3 is TGTGCCAGCAGCTTGGCTTTGACGCGGGGGGGCCACTACGAGCAGTACGTC.

V usage is TRBV3-1 (or the pseudogene TRBV3-2) and J usage is TRBJ1-2; the match to TRBD1 covers 7 bases. There are 15 residues in the CDR3. Trimming took 0 bases from V and 7 from J; bases not matched to a gene: 8. In germline, CDR1 is LGHDT, CDR2 YNNKEL (reference sequence). The CDR3 spells CASSQEIRGIGGYTF. CDR3 nucleotides: TGTGCCAGCAGCCAAGAAATCAGGGGGATTGGTGGCTACACCTTC.

The rearrangement links TRBV18 to TRBJ1-4; TRBD1 might be the D (6 bases). With 3 bases removed from V and 4 bases from J, the gap between germline ends came to 9 bases. CDR3 length equals 14 residues. CDR1 and CDR2 (germline): KGHSH, LQKENI. In DNA, the CDR3 is TGTGCCAGCTCACCGACAGGCTTTAATGAAAAACTGTTTTTT. It translates to CASSPTGFNEKLFF.